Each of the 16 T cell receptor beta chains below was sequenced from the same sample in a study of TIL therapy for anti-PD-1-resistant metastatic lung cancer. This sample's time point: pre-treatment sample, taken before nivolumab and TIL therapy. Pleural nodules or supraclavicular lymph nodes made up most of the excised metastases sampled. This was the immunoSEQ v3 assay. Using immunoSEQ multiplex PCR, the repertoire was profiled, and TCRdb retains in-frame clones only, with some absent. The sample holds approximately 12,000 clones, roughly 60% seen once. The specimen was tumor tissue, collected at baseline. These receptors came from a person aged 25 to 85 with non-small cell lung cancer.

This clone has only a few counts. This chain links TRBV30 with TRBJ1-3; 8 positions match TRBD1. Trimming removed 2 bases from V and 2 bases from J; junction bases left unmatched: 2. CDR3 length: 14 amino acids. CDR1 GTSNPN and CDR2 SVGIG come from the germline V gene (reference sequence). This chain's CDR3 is CAWSWGQAGNTIYF. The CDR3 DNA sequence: TGTGCCTGGAGTTGGGGACAGGCTGGAAACACCATATATTTT.

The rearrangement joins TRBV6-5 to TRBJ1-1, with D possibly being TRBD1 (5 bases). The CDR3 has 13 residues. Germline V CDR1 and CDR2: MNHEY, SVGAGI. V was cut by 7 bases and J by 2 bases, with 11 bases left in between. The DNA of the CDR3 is TGTGCCAGCACCTACGGGGGAAACACTGAAGCTTTCTTT. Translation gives CASTYGGNTEAFF.

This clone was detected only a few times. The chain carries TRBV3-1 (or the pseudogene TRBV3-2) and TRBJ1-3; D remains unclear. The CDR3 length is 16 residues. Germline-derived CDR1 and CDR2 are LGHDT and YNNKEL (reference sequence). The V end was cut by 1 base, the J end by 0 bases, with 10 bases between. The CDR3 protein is CASSQGLRFSGNTIYF. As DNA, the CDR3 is TGTGCCAGCAGCCAAGGTTTACGATTCTCTGGAAACACCATATATTTT.

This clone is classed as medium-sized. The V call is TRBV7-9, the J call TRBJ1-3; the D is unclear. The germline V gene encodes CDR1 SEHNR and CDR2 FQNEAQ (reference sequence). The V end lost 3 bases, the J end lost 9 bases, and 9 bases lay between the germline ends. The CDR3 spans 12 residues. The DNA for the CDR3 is TGTGCCAGCAGCTTGGCTCTGGCCACCATATATTTT. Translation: CASSLALATIYF.

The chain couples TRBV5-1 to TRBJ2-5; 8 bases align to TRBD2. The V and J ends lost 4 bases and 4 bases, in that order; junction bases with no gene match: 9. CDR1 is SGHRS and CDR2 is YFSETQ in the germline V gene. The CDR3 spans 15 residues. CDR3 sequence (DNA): TGCGCCAGCAGCGGCGGGGGGCGTTTGGGAGAGACCCAGTACTTC. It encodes CASSGGGRLGETQYF.

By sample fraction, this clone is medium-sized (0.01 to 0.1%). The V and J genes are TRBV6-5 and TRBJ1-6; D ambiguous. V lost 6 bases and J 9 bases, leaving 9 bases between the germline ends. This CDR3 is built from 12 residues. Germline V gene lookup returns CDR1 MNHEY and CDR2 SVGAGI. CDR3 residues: CASSMRGSPLHF. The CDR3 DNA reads TGTGCCAGCAGCATGCGGGGTTCACCCCTCCACTTT.

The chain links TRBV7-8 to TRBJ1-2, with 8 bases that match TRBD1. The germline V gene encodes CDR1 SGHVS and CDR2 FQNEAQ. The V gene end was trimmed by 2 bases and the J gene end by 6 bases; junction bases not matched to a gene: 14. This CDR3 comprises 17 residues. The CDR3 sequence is CASSLMGQAPTGHGYTF. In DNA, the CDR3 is TGTGCCAGCAGCTTAATGGGACAGGCCCCAACCGGGCATGGCTACACCTTC.

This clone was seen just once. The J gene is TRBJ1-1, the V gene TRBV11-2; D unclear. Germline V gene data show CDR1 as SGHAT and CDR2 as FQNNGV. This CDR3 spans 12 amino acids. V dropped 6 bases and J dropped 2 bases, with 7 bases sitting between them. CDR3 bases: TGTGCCAGCAGTAATCAAAACACTGAAGCTTTCTTT. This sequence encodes CASSNQNTEAFF.

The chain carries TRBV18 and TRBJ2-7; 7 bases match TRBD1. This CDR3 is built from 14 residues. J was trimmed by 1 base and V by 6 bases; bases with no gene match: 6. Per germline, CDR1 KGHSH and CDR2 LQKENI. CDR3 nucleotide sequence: TGTGCCAGCTCGGTCGGACAGGCGTCCTACGAGCAGTACTTC. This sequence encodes CASSVGQASYEQYF.

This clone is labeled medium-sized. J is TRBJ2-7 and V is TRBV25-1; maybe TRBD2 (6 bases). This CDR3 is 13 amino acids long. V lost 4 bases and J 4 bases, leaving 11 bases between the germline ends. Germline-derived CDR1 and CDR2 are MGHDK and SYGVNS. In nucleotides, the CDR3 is TGTGCCAGCAGTGCCACGGGAGAATACGAGCAGTACTTC. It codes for CASSATGEYEQYF.

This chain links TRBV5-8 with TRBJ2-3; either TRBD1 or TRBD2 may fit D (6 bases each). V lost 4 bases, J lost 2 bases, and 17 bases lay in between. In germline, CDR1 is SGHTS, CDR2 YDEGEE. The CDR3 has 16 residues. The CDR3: CASSTRGGPDTDTQYF. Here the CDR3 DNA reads TGTGCCAGCAGCACCCGAGGGGGGCCCGACACAGATACGCAGTATTTT.

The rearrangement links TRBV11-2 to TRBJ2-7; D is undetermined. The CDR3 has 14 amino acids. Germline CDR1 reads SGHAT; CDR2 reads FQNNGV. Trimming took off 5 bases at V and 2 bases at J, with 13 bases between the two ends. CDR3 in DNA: TGTGCCAGCAGCACCCGAGGTAAAGCCTACGAGCAGTACTTC. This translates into CASSTRGKAYEQYF.

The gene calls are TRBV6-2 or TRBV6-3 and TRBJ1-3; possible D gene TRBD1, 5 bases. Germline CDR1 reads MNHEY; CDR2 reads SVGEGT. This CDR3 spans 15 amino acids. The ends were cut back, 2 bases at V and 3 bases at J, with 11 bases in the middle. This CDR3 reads CASSYVDRSGNTIYF. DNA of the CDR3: TGTGCCAGCAGTTACGTAGACAGAAGTGGAAACACCATATATTTT.

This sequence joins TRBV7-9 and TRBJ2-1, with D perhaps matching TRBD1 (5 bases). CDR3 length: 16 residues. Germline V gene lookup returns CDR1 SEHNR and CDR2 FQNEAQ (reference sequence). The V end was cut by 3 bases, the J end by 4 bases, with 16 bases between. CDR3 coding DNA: TGTGCCAGCAGCTTCGGAGTTACAGGATTATACAATGAGCAGTTCTTC. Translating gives CASSFGVTGLYNEQFF.

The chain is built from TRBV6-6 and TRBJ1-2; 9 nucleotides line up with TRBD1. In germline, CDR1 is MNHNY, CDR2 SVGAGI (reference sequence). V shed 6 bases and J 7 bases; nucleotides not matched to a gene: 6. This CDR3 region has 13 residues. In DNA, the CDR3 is TGTGCCAGCAGCTCCACAGGGGGCATTGGCTACACCTTC. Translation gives CASSSTGGIGYTF.

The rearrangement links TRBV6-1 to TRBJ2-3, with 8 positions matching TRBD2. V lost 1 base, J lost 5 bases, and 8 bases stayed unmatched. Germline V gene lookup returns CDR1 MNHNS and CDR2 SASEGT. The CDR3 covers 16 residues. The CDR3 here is CASSEGSRTSLDTQYF. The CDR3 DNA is TGTGCCAGCAGTGAAGGGAGTAGGACTAGCTTAGATACGCAGTATTTT.